This T cell receptor beta chain originates from a study of identical twins. Notes on the study in general: Out-of-frame beta sequences exhibited a weaker degree of excess twin sharing.

This clonotype was seen repeatedly, ten times or more. No antigen is known for it. It was template switching that added a universal primer site, and there were unique molecular identifiers on the cDNA. TCRdb redid the calling of the 5' RACE reads with MiXCR, one entry per CDR3 protein. The sample contains around 530,000 distinct CDR3 sequences, nearly 15% of which appear only once. The CDR3 has 16 amino acids. CDR1 KGHDR and CDR2 SFDVKD come from the germline V gene. V lost 3 bases to trimming and J lost 5 bases, with 16 bases between them. The data were also submitted as part of a second study, on yellow fever vaccine responses in identical twins.

The chain is built from TRBV24-1 and TRBJ2-1, with D perhaps matching TRBD2 (5 bases). The sequence derives from a woman aged 18-30 years in good health. Sequencing was done on a sample of CD4+ T cells sorted from blood. The CDR3, as DNA: TGTGCCACCAGTGATAGAAAGAGCGGCCCCAACAATGAGCAGTTCTTC. Translated, it gives CATSDRKSGPNNEQFF.